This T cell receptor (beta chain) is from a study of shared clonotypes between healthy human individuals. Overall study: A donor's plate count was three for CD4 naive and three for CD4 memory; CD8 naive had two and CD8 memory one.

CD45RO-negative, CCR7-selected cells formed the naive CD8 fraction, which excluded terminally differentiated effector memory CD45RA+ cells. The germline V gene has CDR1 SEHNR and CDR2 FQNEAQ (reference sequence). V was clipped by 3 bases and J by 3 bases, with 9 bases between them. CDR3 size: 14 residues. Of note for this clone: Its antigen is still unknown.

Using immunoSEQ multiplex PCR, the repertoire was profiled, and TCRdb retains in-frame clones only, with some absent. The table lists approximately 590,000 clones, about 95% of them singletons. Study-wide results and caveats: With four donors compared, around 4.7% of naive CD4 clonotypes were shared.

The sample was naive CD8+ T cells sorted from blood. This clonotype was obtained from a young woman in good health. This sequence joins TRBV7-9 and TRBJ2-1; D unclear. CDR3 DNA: TGTGCCAGCAGCTTTGGTCTGAACTACAATGAGCAGTTCTTC. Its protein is CASSFGLNYNEQFF. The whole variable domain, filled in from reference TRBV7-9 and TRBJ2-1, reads DTGVSQNPRHKITKRGQNVTFRCDPISEHNRLYWYRQTLGQGPEFLTYFQNEAQLEKSRLLSDRFSAERPKGSFSTLEIQRTEQGDSAMYLCASSFGLNYNEQFFGPGTRLTVL.